This T cell receptor beta chain was recovered during a study of Ad26.COV2.S vaccination and SARS-CoV-2 variants (dated by TCRdb to the early 2020s). Background on the whole study: Donors in the vaccine arm were drawn from COV1001, a multicentre, randomized, double-blind, placebo-controlled phase I-IIa trial testing Ad26.COV2.S in healthy adults. Ad26.COV2.S was administered intramuscularly at a dose of 5x10^10 or 1x10^11 viral particles, either as one shot or as two shots given 56 days apart. TCRbeta repertoire sequencing served as the tool for gauging how specific and how broad the SARS-CoV-2-reactive T cell receptors were following Ad26.COV2.S vaccination. The TCR-sequenced set comprised about 32 samples: some 20 Ad26.COV2.S vaccine recipients, 5 placebo recipients and 8 SARS-CoV-2 convalescent individuals. Trial participants were randomized into five groups of five, in which low-dose or high-dose Ad26.COV2.S was given once or twice, or placebo was given on both occasions. Throughout the experiments and outcome assessment, investigators stayed blinded to trial group allocation. What the study reported, not specific to this receptor: Ad26.COV2.S recipients had higher spike-specific TCR breadth than placebo recipients (P = 0.0014). The authors noted that the TCR breadth and depth analyses may have underestimated total T cell responses. Vaccine and placebo recipients had comparable non-spike TCR breadth, which fits with the vaccine containing only spike. After vaccination, spike-specific CD8+ and CD4+ T cell responses were reported to show substantial breadth. The study lacked the statistical power to compare responses across vaccine doses or regimens.

The treatment or condition tag for this specimen amounts to: over 15 received Ad26.COV2.S at low or high dose, single or two shots; 5 received placebo; per-sample allocation not given. Repertoires of vaccine and placebo recipients were sequenced from samples collected on day 63 after the first injection. In Cohort 1b, roughly 26 adults aged 18-55 years were enrolled at a single site in Boston, USA, between 29 July and 7 August 2020. Ad26.COV2.S was a replication-incompetent adenovirus type 26 vector expressing a prefusion-stabilized SARS-CoV-2 spike protein from the original Wuhan strain. The immunoSEQ Assay was used to sequence TCRbeta CDR3 regions. After extraction, genomic DNA underwent amplification by bias-controlled multiplex PCR, followed by high-throughput sequencing. As for the authors' bioinformatics: To quantify the absolute abundance of every unique TCRbeta CDR3 region, sequences were collapsed and filtered. T cell fraction was estimated by normalizing TCRbeta template counts to usable DNA, which was measured by amplifying reference genes present in all nucleated cells. Repertoire TCRs were annotated as SARS-CoV-2-specific by exact matching of V gene, CDR3 amino acid sequence and J gene to a known reactive TCR set. The reference SARS-CoV-2 TCR set came from MIRA and was filtered for enrichment in COVID-19-positive ImmuneCODE repertoires, removing public or cross-reactive TCRs. Drawing on the MIRA antigens, annotated TCRs were analysed further at the level of specific ORF or position within ORF. Breadth was defined as the number of annotated unique rearrangements divided by the total number of unique productive rearrangements, and depth was defined as the summed frequency of the annotated unique rearrangements. Two-sided Wilcoxon rank-sum tests were used to compare TCR breadth between groups. TCRdb provides this immuneACCESS table in a form limited to in-frame rearrangements. Some clones are lacking; in checked studies, under half of them reflect an unresolved V gene, and why the rest are absent is not known. V and J calls and clone size are copied from that table; D and trimming were computed from the DNA. The sample table contains more than 300,000 clones; only one count was recorded for 65% to 90% of them. The biggest ten clones account for about 10% of the sample.

For this clone: It has no known antigen specificity. The sample holds no much larger clone one base away, and base qualities are not on file.

Counted from cysteine to phenylalanine, this CDR3 has 13 amino acids. CDR3 DNA only is kept here, 39 bases in frame from base 1. CDR1 and CDR2 are read off the germline V gene as SGDLS and YYNGEE. The V and J ends are trimmed by 3 bases and 2 bases, leaving 7 bases between them. The chain couples TRBV9 to TRBJ2-3; the D gene cannot be named for sure. The material sequenced was peripheral blood, taken in a trial of Ad26.COV2.S vaccine versus placebo. The source of this sequence is a person aged 18-60 years who received the Ad26.COV2.S COVID-19 vaccine or a placebo. Here the CDR3 is given as CASSGQFTDTQYF. The nucleotide sequence is TGTGCCAGCAGCGGGCAATTCACAGATACGCAGTATTTT. The full variable domain, with segments outside the CDR3 supplied by the reference TRBV9 and TRBJ2-3 proteins, appears as DSGVTQTPKHLITATGQRVTLRCSPRSGDLSVYWYQQSLDQGLQFLIQYYNGEERAKGNILERFSAQQFPDLHSELNLSSLELGDSALYFCASSGQFTDTQYFGPGTRLTVL.